This T cell receptor beta chain is from a study of blood T cell repertoires in COVID-19. The CDR3 covers 17 residues. The V end lost 3 bases, the J end lost 1 base, and 18 bases lay between the germline ends. The germline V gene has CDR1 KGHSH and CDR2 LQKENI. In the original analysis: Reference gene primer amplification yielded estimated nucleated cell counts. The method was immunoSEQ multiplex PCR; TCRdb's version includes in-frame clones alone and lacks a portion of them. That table is the source of V, J and clone size, and D and trimming were worked out from the DNA. The data hold around 270,000 clones, with roughly 84% observed a single time.

The rearrangement links TRBV18 to TRBJ1-1; TRBD1 is a possible D gene (6 bases). The TCR comes from a woman aged 40 to 50 who had recovered from COVID-19. Material: peripheral blood. Written as DNA, the CDR3 is TGTGCCAGCTCACCCATACAGGGACCAACGGGGAACACTGAAGCTTTCTTT. Protein sequence: CASSPIQGPTGNTEAFF. Drawing the rest from reference TRBV18 and TRBJ1-1, the complete variable domain is NAGVMQNPRHLVRRRGQEARLRCSPMKGHSHVYWYRQLPEEGLKFMVYLQKENIIDESGMPKERFSAEFPKEGPSILRIQQVVRGDSAAYFCASSPIQGPTGNTEAFFGQGTRLTVV.